This T cell receptor beta chain was observed in a study of blood T cell repertoires in COVID-19. On the study more broadly: Sites across the United States, Italy and Spain contributed samples from acute and convalescent COVID-19.

Profiled with immunoSEQ multiplex PCR; TCRdb holds only in-frame clones, not every one. The sample lists about 180,000 clones, 80% to 90% occurring once. The germline V gene encodes CDR1 LNHDA and CDR2 SQIVND (reference sequence). The germline V and J ends were trimmed by 1 base and 1 base, with 13 bases remaining between them. This CDR3 comprises 16 residues. The sequenced sample was peripheral blood. The TCR originated in a man aged 35-49 years with active or convalescent COVID-19. The V gene is TRBV19, the J gene TRBJ1-1, with D perhaps TRBD1 (5 bases). CDR3 in amino acids: CASSIGERGGNTEAFF. In nucleotides, the CDR3 is TGTGCCAGTAGTATAGGTGAGCGGGGGGGGAACACTGAAGCTTTCTTT.